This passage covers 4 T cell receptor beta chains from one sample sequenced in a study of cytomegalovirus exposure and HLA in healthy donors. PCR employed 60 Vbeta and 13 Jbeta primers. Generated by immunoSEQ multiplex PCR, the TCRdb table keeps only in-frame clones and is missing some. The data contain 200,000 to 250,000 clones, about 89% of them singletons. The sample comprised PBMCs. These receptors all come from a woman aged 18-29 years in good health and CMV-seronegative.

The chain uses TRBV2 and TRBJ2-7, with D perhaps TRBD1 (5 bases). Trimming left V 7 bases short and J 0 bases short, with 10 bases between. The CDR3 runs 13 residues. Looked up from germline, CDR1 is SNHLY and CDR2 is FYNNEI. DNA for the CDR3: TGTGCCAGCATCGGCAGGGCCTCCTACGAGCAGTACTTC. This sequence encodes CASIGRASYEQYF.

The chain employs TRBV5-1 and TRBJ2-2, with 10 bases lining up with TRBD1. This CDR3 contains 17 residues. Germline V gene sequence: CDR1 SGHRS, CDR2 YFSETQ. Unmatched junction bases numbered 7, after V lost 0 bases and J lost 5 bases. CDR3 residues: CASSLGTGGTWTGELFF. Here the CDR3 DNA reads TGCGCCAGCAGCTTGGGGACAGGGGGAACATGGACCGGGGAGCTGTTTTTT.

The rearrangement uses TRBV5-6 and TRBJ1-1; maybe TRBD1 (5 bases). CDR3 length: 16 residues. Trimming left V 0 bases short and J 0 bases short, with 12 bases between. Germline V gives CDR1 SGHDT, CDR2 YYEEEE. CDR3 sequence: CASSLGGLLMNTEAFF. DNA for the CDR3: TGTGCCAGCAGCTTGGGGGGACTCCTTATGAACACTGAAGCTTTCTTT.

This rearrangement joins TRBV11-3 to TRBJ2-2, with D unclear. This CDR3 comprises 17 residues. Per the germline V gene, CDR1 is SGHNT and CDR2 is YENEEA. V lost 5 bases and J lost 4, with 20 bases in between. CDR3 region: CASSPSTGRLGTGELFF. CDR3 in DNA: TGTGCCAGCAGCCCCTCGACGGGTAGGTTGGGCACCGGGGAGCTGTTTTTT.